This note documents a single T cell receptor (beta chain) sequence. The sample is drawn from a study of blood T cell repertoires in COVID-19. Study-wide context: Some COVID-19 samples were acute and others convalescent; all came from the United States, Italy and Spain.

This CDR3 is built from 16 residues. Per germline, CDR1 SGHRS and CDR2 YFSETQ. Trimming stripped 0 bases from V and 6 bases from J, with 17 bases between. Measured with immunoSEQ multiplex PCR; TCRdb has only the in-frame clones, and not every one. The sample records around 200,000 clones, around 84% being singletons. This sequence was found in a woman older than 75 with acute or convalescent COVID-19. The material sequenced was peripheral blood. The J gene is TRBJ2-3, the V gene TRBV5-1; D may be TRBD1 (6 bases). This CDR3 is CASSLEIMGARDTQYF. CDR3 sequence (DNA): TGCGCCAGCAGCTTGGAAATAATGGGGGCGCGGGATACGCAGTATTTT.